The 5 T cell receptor beta chains below all came from one sample that was sequenced in a study of blood T cells in healthy people across ages. The second PCR ran about 6 to 12 cycles with a sample-barcoded 5' primer and J-beta primers. TCRdb reanalysed the 5' RACE reads using MiXCR and keeps one entry per CDR3 protein. Among approximately 800,000 distinct CDR3 sequences listed, around half were seen once. The sequencing sample was made of blood. These receptors were obtained from a man older than 75 in good health.

The chain recombines TRBV21-1 with TRBJ2-3. TRBV21-1 is termed a pseudogene. The length of the CDR3 is 12 residues. CDR3 nucleotide sequence: TGTGCCAGCAGCAACAGCTACAGATACGCGTATTTT. This codes for CASSNSYRYAYF.

The chain employs TRBV29-1 and TRBJ2-1, with 12 nucleotides matching TRBD2. The J call is doubtful: the DNA matches TRBJ2-7 better. Germline lookup yields CDR1 SQVTM and CDR2 ANQGSEA. There are 17 residues in the CDR3. CDR3 bases: TGCAGCGTTGAAGCGGCTAGCGGGAGGGCGGCCTACAATGAGCAGTACTTC. This sequence encodes CSVEAASGRAAYNEQYF.

This clonotype was recorded a few times. V usage is TRBV2 and J usage is TRBJ2-7; D not certain. TRBJ2-5 explains the end of the DNA better; the J call may be wrong. Germline CDR1 SNHLY, CDR2 FYNNEI. There are 13 residues in the CDR3. The CDR3 region is CASSVGSLETQYF. The CDR3 DNA reads as TGTGCCAGCAGTGTAGGGTCATTGGAGACCCAGTACTTC.

This chain joins TRBV11-2 and TRBJ2-3; D may match TRBD1 or TRBD2 (5 bases each). CDR3 length: 15 amino acids. Germline V gene lookup returns CDR1 SGHAT and CDR2 FQNNGV. V shed 8 bases and J shed 14 bases, with 29 bases lying between them. The CDR3 nucleotides read TGTGCCAGCGGCTCTCCCGGGACGCTCCACAGATACGCGTATTTT. Its translation: CASGSPGTLHRYAYF.

The count of this clonotype is one. The chain has TRBV2 and TRBJ2-2; the D gene could be TRBD1 or TRBD2 (6 bases each). V lost 4 bases, J lost 5 bases, and 11 bases lay in between. Germline-derived CDR1 and CDR2 are SNHLY and FYNNEI. This CDR3 has 14 residues. The CDR3 loop is CASSVRGRTGELFF. In DNA form, the CDR3 reads TGTGCCAGCAGTGTTAGGGGGAGGACCGGGGAGCTGTTTTTT.